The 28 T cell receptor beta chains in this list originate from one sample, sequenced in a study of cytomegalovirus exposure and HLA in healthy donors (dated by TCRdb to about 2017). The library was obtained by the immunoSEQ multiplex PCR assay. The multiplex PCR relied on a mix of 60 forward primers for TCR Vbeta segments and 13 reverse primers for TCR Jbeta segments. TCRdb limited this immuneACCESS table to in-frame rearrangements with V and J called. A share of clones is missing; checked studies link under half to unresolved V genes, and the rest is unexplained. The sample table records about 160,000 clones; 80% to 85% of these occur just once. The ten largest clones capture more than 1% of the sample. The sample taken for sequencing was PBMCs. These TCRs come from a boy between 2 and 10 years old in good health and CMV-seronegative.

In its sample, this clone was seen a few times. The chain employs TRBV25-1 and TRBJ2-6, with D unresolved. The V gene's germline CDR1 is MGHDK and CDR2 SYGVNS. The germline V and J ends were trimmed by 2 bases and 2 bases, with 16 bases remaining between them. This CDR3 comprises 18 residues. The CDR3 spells CASSERGSVATGANVLTF. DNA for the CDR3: TGTGCCAGCAGTGAACGAGGCAGCGTTGCGACTGGGGCCAACGTCCTGACTTTC. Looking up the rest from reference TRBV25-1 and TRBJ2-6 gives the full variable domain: EADIYQTPRYLVIGTGKKITLECSQTMGHDKMYWYQQDPGMELHLIHYSYGVNSTEKGDLSSESTVSRIRTEHFPLTLESARPSHTSQYLCASSERGSVATGANVLTFGAGSRLTVL.

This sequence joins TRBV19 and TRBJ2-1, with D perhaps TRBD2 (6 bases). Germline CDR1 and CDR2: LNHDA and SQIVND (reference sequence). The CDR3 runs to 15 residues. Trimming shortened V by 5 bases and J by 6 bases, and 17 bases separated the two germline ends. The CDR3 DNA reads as TGTGCCAGTAGTCCATTTGGCGGGATGCGCAATGAGCAGTTCTTC. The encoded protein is CASSPFGGMRNEQFF.

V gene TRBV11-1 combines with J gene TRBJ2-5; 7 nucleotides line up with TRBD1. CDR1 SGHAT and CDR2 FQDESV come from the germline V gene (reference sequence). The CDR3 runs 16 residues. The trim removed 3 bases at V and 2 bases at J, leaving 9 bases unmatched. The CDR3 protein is CASSFRRDSTQETQYF. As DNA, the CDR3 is TGTGCCAGCAGCTTCAGACGGGACAGTACACAAGAGACCCAGTACTTC.

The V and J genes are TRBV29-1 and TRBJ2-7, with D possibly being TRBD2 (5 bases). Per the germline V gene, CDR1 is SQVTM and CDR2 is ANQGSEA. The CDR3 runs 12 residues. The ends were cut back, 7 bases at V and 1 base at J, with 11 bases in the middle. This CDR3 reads CSGPDCSYEQYV. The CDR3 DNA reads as TGCAGCGGTCCGGACTGTTCCTACGAGCAGTACGTC.

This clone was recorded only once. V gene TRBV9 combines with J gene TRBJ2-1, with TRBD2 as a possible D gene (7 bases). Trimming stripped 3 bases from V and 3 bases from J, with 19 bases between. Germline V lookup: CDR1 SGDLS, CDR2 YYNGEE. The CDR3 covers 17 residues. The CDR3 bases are TGTGCCAGCAGCGAGAGAGGGGGGGCGTACAGCTACAATGAGCAGTTCTTC. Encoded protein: CASSERGGAYSYNEQFF.

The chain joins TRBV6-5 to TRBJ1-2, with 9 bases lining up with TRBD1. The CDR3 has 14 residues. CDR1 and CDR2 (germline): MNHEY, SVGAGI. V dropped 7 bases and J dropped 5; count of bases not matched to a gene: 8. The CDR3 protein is CASKGEGQGYGYTF. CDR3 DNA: TGTGCCAGCAAGGGCGAGGGACAGGGTTATGGCTACACCTTC.

CDR3: CASSHTQGAYYEQYF. In DNA form, the CDR3 reads TGCGCCAGCAGCCATACTCAGGGGGCCTACTACGAGCAGTACTTC. The genes are TRBV4-1 and TRBJ2-7; 8 bases are a match to TRBD1. Germline V gives CDR1 MGHRA, CDR2 YSYEKL. Trimming took 3 bases from V and 3 from J; bases not matched to a gene: 7. The CDR3 runs 15 residues.

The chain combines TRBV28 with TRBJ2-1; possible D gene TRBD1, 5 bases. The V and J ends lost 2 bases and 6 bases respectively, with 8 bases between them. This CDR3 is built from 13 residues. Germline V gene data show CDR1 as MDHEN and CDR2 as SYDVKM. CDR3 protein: CASSLQGANEQFF. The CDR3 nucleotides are TGTGCCAGCAGTTTACAAGGGGCCAATGAGCAGTTCTTC. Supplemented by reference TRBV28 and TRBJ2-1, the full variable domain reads DVKVTQSSRYLVKRTGEKVFLECVQDMDHENMFWYRQDPGLGLRLIYFSYDVKMKEKGDIPEGYSVSREKKERFSLILESASTNQTSMYLCASSLQGANEQFFGPGTRLTVL.

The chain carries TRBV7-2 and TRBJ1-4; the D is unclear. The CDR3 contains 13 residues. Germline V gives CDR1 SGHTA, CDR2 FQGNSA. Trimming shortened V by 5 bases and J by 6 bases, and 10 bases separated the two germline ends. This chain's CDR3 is CASSQRRDEKLFF. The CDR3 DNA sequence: TGTGCCAGCAGCCAGAGACGGGATGAAAAACTGTTTTTT.

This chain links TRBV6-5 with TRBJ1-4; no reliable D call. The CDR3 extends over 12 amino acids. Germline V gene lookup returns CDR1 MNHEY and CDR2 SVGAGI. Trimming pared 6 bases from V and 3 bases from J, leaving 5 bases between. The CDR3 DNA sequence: TGTGCCAGCAGGAGAGCTAATGAAAAACTGTTTTTT. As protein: CASRRANEKLFF.

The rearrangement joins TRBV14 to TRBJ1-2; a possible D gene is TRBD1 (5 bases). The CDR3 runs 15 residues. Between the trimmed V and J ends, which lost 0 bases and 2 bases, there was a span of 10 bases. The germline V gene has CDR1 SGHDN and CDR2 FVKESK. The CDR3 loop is CASSQDPGHNYGYTF. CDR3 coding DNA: TGTGCCAGCAGCCAAGATCCCGGACACAACTATGGCTACACCTTC.

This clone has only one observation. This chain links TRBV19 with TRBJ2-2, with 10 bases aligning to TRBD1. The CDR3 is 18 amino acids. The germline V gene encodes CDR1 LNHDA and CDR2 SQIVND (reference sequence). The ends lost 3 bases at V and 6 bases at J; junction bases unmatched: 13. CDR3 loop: CASSMGQGFVDAPGELFF. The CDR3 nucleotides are TGTGCCAGTAGTATGGGACAGGGGTTTGTAGACGCGCCCGGGGAGCTGTTTTTT.

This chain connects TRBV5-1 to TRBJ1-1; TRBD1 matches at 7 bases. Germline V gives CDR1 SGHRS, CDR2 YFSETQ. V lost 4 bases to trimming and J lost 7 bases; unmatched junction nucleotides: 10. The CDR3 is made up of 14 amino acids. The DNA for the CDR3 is TGCGCCAGCAGCCAGACCAACAGGGGCTTTGAAGCTTTCTTT. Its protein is CASSQTNRGFEAFF.

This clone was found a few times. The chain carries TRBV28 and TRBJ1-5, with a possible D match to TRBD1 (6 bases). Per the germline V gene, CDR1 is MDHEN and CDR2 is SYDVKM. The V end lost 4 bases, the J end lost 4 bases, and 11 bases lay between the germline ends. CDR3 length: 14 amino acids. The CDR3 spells CASSSRTANQPQHF. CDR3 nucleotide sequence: TGTGCCAGCAGTTCTAGGACAGCTAATCAGCCCCAGCATTTT.

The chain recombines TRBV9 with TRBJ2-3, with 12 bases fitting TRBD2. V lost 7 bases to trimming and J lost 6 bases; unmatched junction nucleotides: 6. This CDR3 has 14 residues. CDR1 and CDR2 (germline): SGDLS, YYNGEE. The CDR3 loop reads CASSSGGALDTQYF. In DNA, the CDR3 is TGTGCCAGCTCTAGCGGGGGGGCCTTGGATACGCAGTATTTT.

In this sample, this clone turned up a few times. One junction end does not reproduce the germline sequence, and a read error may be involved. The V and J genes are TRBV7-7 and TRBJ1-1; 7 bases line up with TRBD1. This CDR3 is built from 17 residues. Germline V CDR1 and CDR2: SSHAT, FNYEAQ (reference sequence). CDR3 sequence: CASSLRDSPSMNTEAFF. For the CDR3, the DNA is TGTGCTAGCAGCCTCCGGGACAGCCCTTCGATGAACACTGAAGCTTTCTTT.

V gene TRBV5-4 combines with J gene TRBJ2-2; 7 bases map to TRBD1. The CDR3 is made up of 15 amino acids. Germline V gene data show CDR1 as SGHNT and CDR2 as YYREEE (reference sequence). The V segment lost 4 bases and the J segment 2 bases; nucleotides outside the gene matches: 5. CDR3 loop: CASSRGQKNTGELFF. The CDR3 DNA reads TGTGCCAGCAGCCGGGGACAGAAAAACACCGGGGAGCTGTTTTTT.

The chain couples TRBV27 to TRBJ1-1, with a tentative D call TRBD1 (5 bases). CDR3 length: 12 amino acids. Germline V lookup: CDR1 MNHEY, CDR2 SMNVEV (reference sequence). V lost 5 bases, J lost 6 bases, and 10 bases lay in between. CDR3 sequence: CASSTGGAEAFF. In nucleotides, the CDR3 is TGTGCCAGCAGTACGGGGGGGGCTGAAGCTTTCTTT.

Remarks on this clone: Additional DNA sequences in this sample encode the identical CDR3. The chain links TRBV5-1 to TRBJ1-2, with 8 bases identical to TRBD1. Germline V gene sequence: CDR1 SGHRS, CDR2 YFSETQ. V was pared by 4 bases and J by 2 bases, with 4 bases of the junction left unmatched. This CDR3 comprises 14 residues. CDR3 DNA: TGCGCCAGCAGCCCTGGGACAGGAAACTATGGCTACACCTTC. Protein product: CASSPGTGNYGYTF.

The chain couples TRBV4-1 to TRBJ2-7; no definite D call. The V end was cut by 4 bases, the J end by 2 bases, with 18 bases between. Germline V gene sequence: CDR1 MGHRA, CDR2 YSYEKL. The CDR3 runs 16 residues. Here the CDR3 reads CASSLVPSTSTYEQYF. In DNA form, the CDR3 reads TGCGCCAGCAGCCTAGTACCCTCCACCTCAACCTACGAGCAGTACTTC.

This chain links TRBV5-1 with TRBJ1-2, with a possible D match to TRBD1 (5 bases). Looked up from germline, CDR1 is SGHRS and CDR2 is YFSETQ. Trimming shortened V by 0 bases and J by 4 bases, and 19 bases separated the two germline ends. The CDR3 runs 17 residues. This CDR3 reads CASSLVAGSGAIYGYTF. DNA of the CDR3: TGCGCCAGCAGCTTGGTGGCAGGAAGTGGGGCTATCTATGGCTACACCTTC.

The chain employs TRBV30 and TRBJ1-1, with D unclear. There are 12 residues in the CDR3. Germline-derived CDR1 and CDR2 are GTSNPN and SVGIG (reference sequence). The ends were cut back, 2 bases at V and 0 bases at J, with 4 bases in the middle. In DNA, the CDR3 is TGTGCCTGGAGTTCCATGAACACTGAAGCTTTCTTT. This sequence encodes CAWSSMNTEAFF.

In DNA form, the CDR3 reads TGTGCCAGCAGACCCCGGGGGACAGGGTTGAATACGCAGTATTTT. Its translation is CASRPRGTGLNTQYF. The genes are TRBV5-6 and TRBJ2-3; TRBD1 matches 9 bases. CDR1 and CDR2 from the germline V gene are SGHDT and YYEEEE. Losses at the gene ends were 5 bases for V and 7 bases for J; bases not matched to a gene: 11. The CDR3 totals 15 residues.

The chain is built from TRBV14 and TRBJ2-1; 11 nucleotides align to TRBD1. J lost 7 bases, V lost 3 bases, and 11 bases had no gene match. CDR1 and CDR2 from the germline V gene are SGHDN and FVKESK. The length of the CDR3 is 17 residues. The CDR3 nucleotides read TGTGCCAGCAGCCACCACACCGGGACAGGGGGATGGAATGAGCAGTTCTTC. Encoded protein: CASSHHTGTGGWNEQFF.

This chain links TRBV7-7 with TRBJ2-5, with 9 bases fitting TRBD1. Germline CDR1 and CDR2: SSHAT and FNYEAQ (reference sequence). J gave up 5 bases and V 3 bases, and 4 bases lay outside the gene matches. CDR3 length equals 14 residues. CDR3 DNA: TGTGCCAGCAGCTTCCGGGACAGGGACGAGACCCAGTACTTC. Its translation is CASSFRDRDETQYF.

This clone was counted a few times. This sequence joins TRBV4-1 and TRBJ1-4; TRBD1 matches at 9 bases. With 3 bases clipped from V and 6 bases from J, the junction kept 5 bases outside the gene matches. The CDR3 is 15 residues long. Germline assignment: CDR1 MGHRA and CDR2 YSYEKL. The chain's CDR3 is CASSQTGGGYEKLFF. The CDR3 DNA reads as TGCGCCAGCAGCCAGACAGGGGGTGGTTATGAAAAACTGTTTTTT.

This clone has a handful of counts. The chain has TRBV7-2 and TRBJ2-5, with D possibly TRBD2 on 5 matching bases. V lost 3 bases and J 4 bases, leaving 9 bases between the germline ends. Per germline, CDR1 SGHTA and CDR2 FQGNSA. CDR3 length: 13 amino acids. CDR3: CASSLSRGETQYF. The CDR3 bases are TGTGCCAGCAGCTTGTCACGGGGAGAGACCCAGTACTTC.

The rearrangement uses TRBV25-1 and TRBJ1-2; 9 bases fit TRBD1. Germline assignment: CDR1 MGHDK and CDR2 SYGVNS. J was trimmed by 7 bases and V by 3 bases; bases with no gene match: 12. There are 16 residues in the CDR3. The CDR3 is CASSDSHLGTGSGYTF. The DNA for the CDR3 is TGTGCCAGCAGTGACTCCCACCTCGGGACAGGGTCTGGCTACACCTTC.